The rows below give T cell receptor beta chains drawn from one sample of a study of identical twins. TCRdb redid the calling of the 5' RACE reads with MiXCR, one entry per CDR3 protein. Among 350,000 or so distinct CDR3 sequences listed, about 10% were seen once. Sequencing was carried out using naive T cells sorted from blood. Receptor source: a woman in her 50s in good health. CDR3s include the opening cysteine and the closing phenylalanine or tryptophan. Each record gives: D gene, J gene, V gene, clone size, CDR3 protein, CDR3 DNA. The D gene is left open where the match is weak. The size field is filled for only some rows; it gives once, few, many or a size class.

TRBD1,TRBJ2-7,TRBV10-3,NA,CAISAPGQGSAHLYEQYF,TGTGCCATCAGTGCACCGGGACAGGGGTCTGCTCACCTCTACGAGCAGTACTTC
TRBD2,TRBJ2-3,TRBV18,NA,CASSPPIAGGADTQYF,TGTGCCAGCTCACCACCCATAGCGGGAGGAGCAGATACGCAGTATTTT
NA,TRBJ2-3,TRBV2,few,CASTLRTNTQYF,TGTGCCAGCACCCTCAGGACGAATACGCAGTATTTT
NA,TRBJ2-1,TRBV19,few,CASSIGSSPYNEQFF,TGTGCCAGTAGTATTGGAAGTAGTCCCTACAATGAGCAGTTCTTC
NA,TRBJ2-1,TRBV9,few,CASSVVAPGELLSEQFF,TGTGCCAGCAGCGTAGTTGCTCCGGGCGAACTACTGAGCGAGCAGTTCTTC
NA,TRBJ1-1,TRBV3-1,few,CASSPGFGRTEAFF,TGTGCCAGCAGCCCGGGGTTTGGACGGACTGAAGCTTTCTTT
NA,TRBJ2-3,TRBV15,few,CATSITDTQYF,TGTGCCACCAGCATCACAGATACGCAGTATTTT
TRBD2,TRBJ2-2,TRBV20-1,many,CSARGYLPLAGRNTGELFF,TGCAGTGCTAGAGGCTATCTCCCTCTAGCGGGGCGGAACACCGGGGAGCTGTTTTTT
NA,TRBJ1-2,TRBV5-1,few,CASSSRYNYGYTF,TGCGCCAGCAGTTCGAGATACAACTATGGCTACACCTTC
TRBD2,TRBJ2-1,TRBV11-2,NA,CASSLVGTRQYNEQFF,TGTGCCAGCAGCTTAGTAGGGACTAGACAATACAATGAGCAGTTCTTC
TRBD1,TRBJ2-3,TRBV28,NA,CASSLRDRVDTQYF,TGTGCCAGCAGCCTCCGGGACAGGGTCGATACGCAGTATTTT
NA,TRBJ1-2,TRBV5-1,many,CASSLAQGLNYGYTF,TGCGCCAGCAGCTTGGCCCAGGGGCTGAACTATGGCTACACCTTC
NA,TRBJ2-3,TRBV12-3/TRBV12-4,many,CASEGASSTDTQYF,TGTGCCTCAGAAGGAGCTTCTAGCACAGATACGCAGTATTTT
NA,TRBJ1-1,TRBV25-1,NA,CAITGSFTEAFF,TGTGCCATTACAGGTTCCTTCACTGAAGCTTTCTTT
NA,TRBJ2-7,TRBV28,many,CASSSGGASYEQYF,TGTGCCAGCAGTTCTGGGGGCGCCTCCTACGAGCAGTACTTC
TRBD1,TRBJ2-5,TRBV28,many,CASSGDRGETQYF,TGTGCCAGCAGTGGGGACAGGGGAGAGACCCAGTACTTC
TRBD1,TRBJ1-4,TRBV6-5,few,CASRDRAATNEKLFF,TGTGCCAGCAGGGACAGGGCCGCAACTAATGAAAAACTGTTTTTT
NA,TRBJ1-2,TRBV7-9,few,CASSLVRADYGYTF,TGTGCCAGCAGCTTAGTTCGGGCAGACTATGGCTACACCTTC
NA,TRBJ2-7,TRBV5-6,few,CASSLVSGSGSEQYF,TGTGCCAGCAGCTTGGTATCGGGATCGGGTAGCGAGCAGTACTTC
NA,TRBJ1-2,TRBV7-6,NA,CASSLGAGDYGYTF,TGTGCCAGCAGCTTAGGCGCGGGGGACTATGGCTACACCTTC
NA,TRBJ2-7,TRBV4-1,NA,CASSQGPTGSVVEQYF,TGCGCCAGCAGCCAAGGCCCCACAGGGAGCGTTGTCGAGCAGTACTTC
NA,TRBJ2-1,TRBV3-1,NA,CASSQASPIYNEQFF,TGTGCCAGCAGCCAAGCGTCTCCCATCTACAATGAGCAGTTCTTC
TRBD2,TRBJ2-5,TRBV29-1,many,CSVRLAGGPETQYF,TGCAGCGTAAGACTAGCGGGAGGGCCGGAGACCCAGTACTTC